Presented here are 32 T cell receptor beta chains from one specimen sequenced in a study of blood T cells in healthy people across ages. A second PCR of 7 to 11 cycles used a sample-barcoded 5' primer and a J-beta primer mix. MiXCR, applied by TCRdb to the 5' RACE reads, yields one record per CDR3 protein. The data contain about 720,000 distinct CDR3 sequences, 22% of them singletons. The sequenced sample was blood. All receptors derive from a man in his 70s in good health.

This clonotype was observed a few times. The rearrangement uses TRBV6-1 and TRBJ2-1, with D unclear. The DNA end lines up better with TRBJ2-7; the J call may be wrong. The CDR3 runs 16 residues. From germline, CDR1 is MNHNS and CDR2 SASEGT. CDR3 nucleotide sequence: TGTGCCAGCAGAAAACAAGGGAATTTGCAACTCGGCGAGCAGTACTTC. It yields the protein CASRKQGNLQLGEQYF.

The rearrangement links TRBV6-5 to TRBJ1-6, with a possible D match to TRBD1 (6 bases). The length of the CDR3 is 15 residues. Germline-derived CDR1 and CDR2 are MNHEY and SVGAGI. The V end lost 0 bases, the J end lost 5 bases, and 8 bases lay between the germline ends. The CDR3 sequence is CASSYSNRDNSPLHF. CDR3 coding DNA: TGTGCCAGCAGTTACTCGAACAGGGATAATTCACCCCTCCACTTT.

V is TRBV5-6 and J is TRBJ2-1, with TRBD1 as a possible D gene (5 bases). The J call is uncertain, as TRBJ2-7 better fits the DNA end. Germline CDR1 SGHDT, CDR2 YYEEEE. The CDR3 covers 14 residues. CDR3 in amino acids: CASSLPTAPYEQYF. DNA of the CDR3: TGTGCCAGCAGCTTGCCGACAGCTCCCTACGAGCAGTACTTC.

The count of this clonotype is one. The chain's CDR3 is CSAPARGDTQYF. The CDR3 region has the DNA TGCAGTGCCCCCGCGAGAGGGGATACGCAGTATTTT. The chain links TRBV20-1 to TRBJ2-3; perhaps TRBD2 as D (5 bases). Deletions cut 6 bases from V and 6 bases from J, with 13 bases between. The CDR3 totals 12 residues. CDR1 DFQATT and CDR2 SNEGSKA come from the germline V gene (reference sequence).

This clonotype was counted a few times. CDR3 in amino acids: CSARRPGTGVTGELFF. The CDR3, as DNA: TGCAGTGCAAGAAGACCGGGGACAGGGGTGACCGGGGAGCTGTTTTTT. The chain couples TRBV20-1 to TRBJ2-2; 10 nucleotides align to TRBD1. The CDR3 contains 16 residues. The V and J ends lost 6 bases and 5 bases, in that order; junction bases with no gene match: 12. Germline values: CDR1 DFQATT, CDR2 SNEGSKA (reference sequence).

The gene calls are TRBV6-5 and TRBJ2-1, with 8 bases aligning to TRBD1. The CDR3 length is 14 residues. V lost 6 bases, J lost 10 bases, and 11 bases stayed unmatched. The germline V gene encodes CDR1 MNHEY and CDR2 SVGAGI. CDR3 nucleotide sequence: TGTGCCAGCAGCCAGGCGGACAGGGCAGGCGAGCAGTTCTTC. Protein: CASSQADRAGEQFF.

The sample holds a few counts of this clonotype. The V call is TRBV25-1, the J call TRBJ2-1; 9 bases agree with TRBD2. The CDR3 covers 17 residues. J lost 5 bases, V lost 4 bases, and 12 bases had no gene match. The germline V gene encodes CDR1 MGHDK and CDR2 SYGVNS. The CDR3 nucleotides are TGTGCCAGCAGTGCGCATCAAGGGACTAGCCGGGACAATGAGCAGTTCTTC. Translating gives CASSAHQGTSRDNEQFF. The full variable domain, completed using reference TRBV25-1 and TRBJ2-1, is EADIYQTPRYLVIGTGKKITLECSQTMGHDKMYWYQQDPGMELHLIHYSYGVNSTEKGDLSSESTVSRIRTEHFPLTLESARPSHTSQYLCASSAHQGTSRDNEQFFGPGTRLTVL.

This clonotype turned up a few times. The gene calls are TRBV7-2 and TRBJ2-4, with 10 bases fitting TRBD2. The germline V gene has CDR1 SGHTA and CDR2 FQGNSA. V trimming: 4 bases; J trimming: 7 bases; junction bases outside the gene matches: 13. The CDR3 is made up of 17 amino acids. CDR3 sequence: CASSSLSGRSIWNIQYF. The CDR3, as DNA: TGTGCCAGCAGCTCACTTAGCGGGAGGAGTATTTGGAACATTCAGTACTTC.

This clonotype was observed a handful of times. V and J are TRBV11-2 and TRBJ1-4; D is uncertain. Between the trimmed V and J ends, which lost 3 bases and 5 bases, there was a span of 7 bases. Germline V gene lookup returns CDR1 SGHAT and CDR2 FQNNGV. The CDR3 sequence is 13 residues long. The CDR3 region has the DNA TGTGCCAGCAGCTTGATATTAAATGAAAAACTGTTTTTT. Protein: CASSLILNEKLFF.

As concerns this clonotype: The junction departs from germline at one end; a sequencing error may be responsible. This sequence joins TRBV5-1 and TRBJ2-3; TRBD1 agrees at 7 bases. Germline V gene data show CDR1 as SGHRS and CDR2 as YFSETQ. The CDR3 has 15 residues. CDR3 in amino acids: CASSWGTVNTDTQYF. In nucleotides, the CDR3 is TGCGCCAGCAGCTGGGGGACAGTGAACACAGATACGCAATATTTT.

This clonotype was seen a handful of times. The rearrangement uses TRBV5-5 and TRBJ1-5, with a possible D match to TRBD1 (6 bases). The CDR3 runs to 13 residues. Deletions cut 2 bases from V and 6 bases from J, with 9 bases between. Germline loops: CDR1 SGHKS, CDR2 YYEKEE (reference sequence). CDR3 nucleotides: TGTGCCAGCAGCTTCGAAGGGGGTCAGCCCCAGCATTTT. Protein sequence: CASSFEGGQPQHF.

In nucleotides, the CDR3 is TGTGCCAGCAGCTTAGTGGCTAGCGGGGACTCCTACGAGCAGTACTTC. This gives the protein CASSLVASGDSYEQYF. This chain uses TRBV11-2 with TRBJ2-7, with TRBD2 matching 9 bases. With V trimmed by 1 base and J by 0 bases, 4 bases remained unmatched. Germline V gives CDR1 SGHAT, CDR2 FQNNGV. CDR3 length: 16 residues.

The table lists this clonotype with many counts. The chain carries TRBV18 and TRBJ2-5; no clear D. The CDR3 is made up of 12 amino acids. V gave up 2 bases and J gave up 4 bases, with 5 bases separating them. Germline V gives CDR1 KGHSH, CDR2 LQKENI. CDR3 DNA: TGTGCCAGCTCACCATCCCCAGAGACCCAGTACTTC. Translated, it gives CASSPSPETQYF.

This clonotype was found a few times. The chain has TRBV20-1 and TRBJ1-6, with 8 nucleotides matching TRBD1. Germline assignment: CDR1 DFQATT and CDR2 SNEGSKA (reference sequence). The length of the CDR3 is 17 residues. V lost 2 bases and J lost 7; bases outside the gene matches: 13. The CDR3 DNA follows: TGCAGTGCTAGATCCGGGACAGGACTACCGGGGAATTCACCCCTCCACTTT. Its translation: CSARSGTGLPGNSPLHF.

The chain has TRBV6-1 and TRBJ2-5; tentative D call: TRBD1 (5 bases). Germline V gene data show CDR1 as MNHNS and CDR2 as SASEGT. The V and J ends lost 3 bases and 5 bases respectively, with 16 bases between them. This CDR3 spans 15 amino acids. This chain's CDR3 is CASSDPQGTRETQYF. The CDR3 nucleotides read TGTGCCAGCAGTGATCCGCAGGGAACACGGGAGACCCAGTACTTC.

This clonotype was seen a handful of times. This sequence joins TRBV7-8 and TRBJ2-3; D is uncertain. The germline V and J ends were trimmed by 2 bases and 4 bases, with 13 bases remaining between them. The CDR3 has 15 residues. Germline lookup yields CDR1 SGHVS and CDR2 FQNEAQ. CDR3 residues: CASSLLVLGSDTQYF. DNA of the CDR3: TGTGCCAGCAGCTTACTAGTCCTTGGGTCAGATACGCAGTATTTT.

To note about this clonotype: The junction differs from germline at one of its ends, possibly a read error. The rearrangement links TRBV5-1 to TRBJ2-7; D remains ambiguous. CDR3 length: 13 amino acids. Germline V gene sequence: CDR1 SGHRS, CDR2 YFSETQ. The CDR3 loop is CAGSLKPIYEQYF. The CDR3 DNA follows: TGCGCCGGCAGCCTGAAACCGATTTACGAGCAGTACTTC.

As to this clonotype: At one boundary the junction diverges from the germline segment, which might be a read error. The chain joins TRBV29-1 to TRBJ1-2; D uncertain. Germline V CDR1 and CDR2: SQVTM, ANQGSEA. This CDR3 comprises 11 residues. The CDR3 sequence is CSDGGSYGYAF. CDR3 DNA: TGCAGCGATGGCGGTAGCTATGGCTACGCCTTC.

The V and J genes are TRBV20-1 and TRBJ1-6; 10 positions agree with TRBD1. The CDR3 loop spans 15 amino acids. Losses at the gene ends were 3 bases for V and 10 bases for J; bases not matched to a gene: 9. Per germline, CDR1 DFQATT and CDR2 SNEGSKA (reference sequence). The chain's CDR3 is CSARSPPGQGSPLHF. The CDR3 nucleotides are TGCAGTGCTAGGTCCCCACCGGGACAGGGGTCACCCCTCCACTTT.

This sequence joins TRBV24-1 and TRBJ1-2; tentatively, D is TRBD1 (6 bases). Trimming took 4 bases from V and 4 from J, leaving 15 bases between them. Germline CDR1 KGHDR, CDR2 SFDVKD. The CDR3 sequence is 15 residues long. CDR3 coding DNA: TGTGCCACCAGTGACCCCGGACAGTCTCGCTATGGCTACACCTTC. Translated: CATSDPGQSRYGYTF.

The V and J genes are TRBV12-3 or TRBV12-4 and TRBJ2-1; D is undetermined. The CDR3 sequence is 12 residues long. Deletions cut 6 bases from V and 8 bases from J, with 11 bases between. The CDR3 sequence is CASRLYRDEQFF. The CDR3 DNA is TGTGCCAGCAGACTGTATAGGGATGAGCAGTTCTTC.

This clonotype has more than one count but fewer than ten. The chain joins TRBV6-2 or TRBV6-3 to TRBJ2-7, with 9 bases lining up with TRBD1. CDR3 size: 15 residues. The germline V gene encodes CDR1 MNHEY and CDR2 SVGEGT. The ends lost 6 bases at V and 1 base at J; junction bases unmatched: 7. CDR3 DNA: TGTGCCAGCAGCCGCCCGGGACAGGGTTCCTACGAGCAGTACGTC. Its protein is CASSRPGQGSYEQYV.

The chain's CDR3 is CASSLERGQGVSPLHF. CDR3 sequence (DNA): TGCGCCAGCAGCTTGGAAAGGGGACAGGGGGTTTCACCCCTCCACTTT. The chain employs TRBV5-1 and TRBJ1-6; TRBD1 aligns across 11 bases. This CDR3 contains 16 residues. The germline V gene has CDR1 SGHRS and CDR2 YFSETQ. Trimming at V came to 0 bases and at J to 9 bases, leaving 5 bases not matched to a gene. Together with reference TRBV5-1 and TRBJ1-6, the CDR3 gives the full variable domain: KAGVTQTPRYLIKTRGQQVTLSCSPISGHRSVSWYQQTPGQGLQFLFEYFSETQRNKGNFPGRFSGRQFSNSRSEMNVSTLELGDSALYLCASSLERGQGVSPLHFGNGTRLTVT.

This clonotype was counted only a few times. The rearrangement links TRBV6-5 to TRBJ2-1; D might be TRBD2 (6 bases). V was trimmed by 2 bases and J by 6 bases, leaving 14 bases between them. The CDR3 runs to 15 residues. The germline V gene has CDR1 MNHEY and CDR2 SVGAGI. In nucleotides, the CDR3 is TGTGCCAGCAGTTACGAACCTTACGGGGGCAATGAGCAGTTCTTC. It is translated as CASSYEPYGGNEQFF.

This clonotype came up a few times. This sequence joins TRBV10-3 and TRBJ1-1, with D possibly TRBD1 on 6 matching bases. The ends were cut back, 6 bases at V and 1 base at J, with 9 bases in the middle. The germline V gene has CDR1 ENHRY and CDR2 SYGVKD. The CDR3 consists of 13 residues. CDR3 DNA: TGTGCCATCAGGGGAGGGGGGAACACTGAAGCTTTCTTT. It specifies CAIRGGGNTEAFF.

This clonotype has just a few counts. The rearrangement uses TRBV4-3 and TRBJ2-4, with 7 bases that match TRBD2. The J segment lost 4 bases and the V segment lost 0 bases, leaving 12 bases of the junction unmatched. CDR3 size: 18 residues. In germline, CDR1 is LGHNA, CDR2 YSLEER. The CDR3 bases are TGCGCCAGCAGCCAAGACCGGGGAGGGAGCCCTGGAAAAAACATTCAGTACTTC. Protein sequence: CASSQDRGGSPGKNIQYF.

This clonotype has more than one count but fewer than ten. The rearrangement links TRBV5-1 to TRBJ2-5, with D unresolved. The CDR3 is made up of 15 amino acids. Trimming stripped 0 bases from V and 1 base from J, with 10 bases between. Per the germline V gene, CDR1 is SGHRS and CDR2 is YFSETQ. DNA for the CDR3: TGCGCCAGCAGCTTGGGAGGTCAAACCCAAGAGACCCAGTACTTC. It yields the protein CASSLGGQTQETQYF.

The rearrangement links TRBV12-3 or TRBV12-4 to TRBJ2-7; 8 nucleotides match TRBD2. The CDR3 has 14 residues. With V trimmed by 0 bases and J by 5 bases, 3 bases remained unmatched. CDR3 in amino acids: CASSLAAGGHEQYV. CDR3 nucleotide sequence: TGTGCCAGCAGTTTAGCGGCGGGAGGTCACGAGCAGTACGTC.

The chain couples TRBV20-1 to TRBJ2-3; a possible D gene is TRBD2 (6 bases). CDR1 is DFQATT, CDR2 SNEGSKA, per germline (reference sequence). This CDR3 spans 17 amino acids. Trimming cost V 5 bases and J 2 bases, with 23 bases left between them. The CDR3 DNA reads TGCAGTGCTGGACGGGATTGGAGTAGCGGCTACACAGATACGCAGTATTTT. Residues: CSAGRDWSSGYTDTQYF.

This clonotype was observed at least ten times. V usage is TRBV12-3 or TRBV12-4 and J usage is TRBJ2-5; D possibly matches TRBD1 or TRBD2 (6 bases each). V was trimmed by 2 bases and J by 5 bases, leaving 12 bases between them. This CDR3 is built from 14 residues. CDR3 DNA sequence: TGTGCCAGCAGTTTATGGGGGGCTCGGGAGACCCAGTACTTC. Protein sequence: CASSLWGARETQYF.

CDR3 sequence reads: CASSLDPGSEPGYTF. In DNA form, the CDR3 reads TGCGCCAGCAGCTTGGACCCAGGGTCGGAGCCTGGCTACACCTTC. The genes are TRBV5-1 and TRBJ1-2; D possibly corresponds to TRBD1 (5 bases). Germline CDR1 and CDR2: SGHRS and YFSETQ. The CDR3 has 15 residues. Deletions cut 0 bases from V and 7 bases from J, with 16 bases between.

This clonotype was counted once. The junction departs from the called germline gene at one end, perhaps through a read error. The J gene is TRBJ2-1, the V gene TRBV7-2; 9 positions agree with TRBD1. Germline lookup yields CDR1 SGHTA and CDR2 FQGNSA. The CDR3 has 15 amino acids. CDR3 DNA: TGTGCCTGCAGCCTCCGGGACAGGGCCCTCGATGAGCAGTTCTTC. Translating it yields CACSLRDRALDEQFF.